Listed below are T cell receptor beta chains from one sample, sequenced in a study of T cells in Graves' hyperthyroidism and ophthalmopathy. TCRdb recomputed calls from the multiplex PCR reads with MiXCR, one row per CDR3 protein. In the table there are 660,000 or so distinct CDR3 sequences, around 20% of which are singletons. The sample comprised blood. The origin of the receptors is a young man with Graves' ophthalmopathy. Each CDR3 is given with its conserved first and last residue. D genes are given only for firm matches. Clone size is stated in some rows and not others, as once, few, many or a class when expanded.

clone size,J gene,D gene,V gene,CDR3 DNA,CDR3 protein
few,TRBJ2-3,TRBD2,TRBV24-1,TGTGCCACCAGTGATTTAGTCGGCGGGAGGGCCGGCACAGATACGCAGTATTTT,CATSDLVGGRAGTDTQYF
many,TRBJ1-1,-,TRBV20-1,TGCAGTGCTTCGGAGGAGAACACTGAAGCTTTCTTT,CSASEENTEAFF
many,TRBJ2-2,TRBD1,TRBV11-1,TGTGCCAGCAGCCAGGGACAGGGGGCGGCTACCGGGGAGCTGTTTTTT,CASSQGQGAATGELFF
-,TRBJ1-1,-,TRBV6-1,TGTGCCGGATACACGAACACTGAAGCTTTCTTT,CAGYTNTEAFF
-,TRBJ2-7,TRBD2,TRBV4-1,TGCGCCAGCAGCCAAGAGCCCCAATTTGGTAGCGGGATGTGGGAGCAGTACTTC,CASSQEPQFGSGMWEQYF
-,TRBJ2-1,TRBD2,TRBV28,TGTGCCTCGGCGGGGGGGGCCTACAATGAGCAGTTCTTC,CASAGGAYNEQFF
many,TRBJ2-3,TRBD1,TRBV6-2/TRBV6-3,TGTGCCAGCAGACTTACAGGGGGCATAGATACGCAGTATTTT,CASRLTGGIDTQYF
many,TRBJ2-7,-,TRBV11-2,TGTGCCAGCAGCTTGGGGGCAGGGAGCGAGCAGTACTTC,CASSLGAGSEQYF
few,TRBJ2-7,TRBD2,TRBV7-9,TGTGCCAGCAGCTTAGGTTGGGAGGGCTCCTACGAGCAGTACTTC,CASSLGWEGSYEQYF
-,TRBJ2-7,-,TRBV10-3,TGTGCCATCAGTGCCCCTGCGGAGGGAGACGAGCAGTACTTC,CAISAPAEGDEQYF
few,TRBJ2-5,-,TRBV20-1,TGCAGTGCTAAGACAGCCAGGACAGATACAGAGACCCAGTACTTC,CSAKTARTDTETQYF
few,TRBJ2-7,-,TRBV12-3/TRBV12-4,TGTGCCAGCAGTGGTACAGGGACCGGCGAGCAGTACTTC,CASSGTGTGEQYF
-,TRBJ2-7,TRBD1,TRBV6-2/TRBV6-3,TGTGCCAGCAGAGGGACAGGGTCTTTCTACGAGCAGTACTTC,CASRGTGSFYEQYF
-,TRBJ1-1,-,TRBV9,TGTGCCAGCACCTTAGGGGCAGTCCCTGTCTCTGAAGCTTTCTTT,CASTLGAVPVSEAFF
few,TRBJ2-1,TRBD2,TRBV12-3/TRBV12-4,TGTGCCAGCAGTTTAGCGGGGACTAGCGGAGACAATGAGCAGTTCTTC,CASSLAGTSGDNEQFF
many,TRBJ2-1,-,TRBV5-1,TGCGCCAGCAGCTTGATAGGGGGGGGGAATGAGCAGTTCTTC,CASSLIGGGNEQFF
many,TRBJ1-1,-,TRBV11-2,TGTGCCAGCAGCTGGGGGGCGATGAACACTGAAGCTTTCTTT,CASSWGAMNTEAFF
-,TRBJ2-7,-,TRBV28,TGTGCCAGCAGGCCCGGGAGATACGAGCAGTACTTC,CASRPGRYEQYF
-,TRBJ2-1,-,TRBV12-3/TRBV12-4,TGTGCCAGCAGTTTTCGGGAGAGCGATGAGCAGTTCTTC,CASSFRESDEQFF
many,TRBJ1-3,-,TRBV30,TGTGCCTGGCAACAGGGACGCCGGAACACCATATATTTT,CAWQQGRRNTIYF
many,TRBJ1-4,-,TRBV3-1,TGTGCCAGCAGCTCCCGACGGATTAATGAAAAACTGTTTTTT,CASSSRRINEKLFF
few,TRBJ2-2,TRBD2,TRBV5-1,TGCGCCAGCAGCTTACCCGGGACTAGCGGGAGTGGCACCGGGGAGCTGTTTTTT,CASSLPGTSGSGTGELFF
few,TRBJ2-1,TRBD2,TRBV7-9,TGTGCCAGCAGCCCCCGCAGACTAGCTGTTCTCAAGCAGTTCTTC,CASSPRRLAVLKQFF
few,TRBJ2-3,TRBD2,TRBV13,TGTGCCAGCAGCCGAATTAGCGGGACCGGCACAGATACGCAGTATTTT,CASSRISGTGTDTQYF
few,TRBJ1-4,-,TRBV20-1,TGCAGTGCTAGCTCGGGTCTTCCTGGAGATGAAAAACTGTTTTTT,CSASSGLPGDEKLFF
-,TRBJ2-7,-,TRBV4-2,TGTACCAGCAGCCAAGAGGCGGACAACTACGAGCAGTACTTC,CTSSQEADNYEQYF
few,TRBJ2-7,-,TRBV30,TGTGCCTGTGATACACGGAGACGGACGTACGAGCAGTACTTC,CACDTRRRTYEQYF
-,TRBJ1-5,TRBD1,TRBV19,TGTGCCAGTAGGGAGGACAGGACTGGCAATCAGCCCCAGCATTTT,CASREDRTGNQPQHF
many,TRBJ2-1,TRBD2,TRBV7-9,TGTGCCAGCAGCTTAGCCGGGACTAGAGACAATGAGCAGTTCTTC,CASSLAGTRDNEQFF
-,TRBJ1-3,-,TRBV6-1,TGTGCCAGCAGCCAAACCGGGACAATCGGAAACACCATATATTTT,CASSQTGTIGNTIYF
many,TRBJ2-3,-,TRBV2,TGTGCCAGCAGTGAAACTCTCACGGGGACGCAGTATTTT,CASSETLTGTQYF
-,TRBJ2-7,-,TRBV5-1,TGCGCCAGCAGCCCGGCGGAACTGACTTACTACGAGCAGTACTTC,CASSPAELTYYEQYF